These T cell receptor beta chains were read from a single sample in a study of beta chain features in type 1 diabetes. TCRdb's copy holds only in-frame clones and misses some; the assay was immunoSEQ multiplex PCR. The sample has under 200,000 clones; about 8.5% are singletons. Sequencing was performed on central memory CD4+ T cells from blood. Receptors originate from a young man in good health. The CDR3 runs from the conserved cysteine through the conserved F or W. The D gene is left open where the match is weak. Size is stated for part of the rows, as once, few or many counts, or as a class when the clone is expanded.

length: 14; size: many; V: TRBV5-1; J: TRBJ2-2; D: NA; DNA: TGCGCCAGCAGCTTGGACCTAGCTTCCGGGGAGCTGTTTTTT; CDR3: CASSLDLASGELFF
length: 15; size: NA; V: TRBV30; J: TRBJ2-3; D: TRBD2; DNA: TGTGCCTGGCGGCGACGGGCGGGAGGGGAGGATACGCAGTATTTT; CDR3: CAWRRRAGGEDTQYF
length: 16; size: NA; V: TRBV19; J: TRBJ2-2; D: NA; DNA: TGTGCCAGTAGTCCCCTCCAGGGATTTGGTAACGGGGAGCTGTTTTTT; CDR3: CASSPLQGFGNGELFF
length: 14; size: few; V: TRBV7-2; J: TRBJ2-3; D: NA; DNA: TGTGCCAGCAGCCCTACAGGGACCACAGATACGCAGTATTTT; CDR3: CASSPTGTTDTQYF
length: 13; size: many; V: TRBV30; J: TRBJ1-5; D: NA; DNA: TGTGCCTGGAGTGACAGGGAATGGCAGCCCCAGCATTTT; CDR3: CAWSDREWQPQHF
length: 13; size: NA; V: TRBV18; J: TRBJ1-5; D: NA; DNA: TGTGCCAGCTCGACGGGCGGGCCGGAGCCCCAGCATTTT; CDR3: CASSTGGPEPQHF
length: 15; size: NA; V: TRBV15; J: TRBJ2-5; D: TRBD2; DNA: TGTGCCACCAGCAGCTTTAGCGGGGGGGCGGAGACCCAGTACTTC; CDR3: CATSSFSGGAETQYF
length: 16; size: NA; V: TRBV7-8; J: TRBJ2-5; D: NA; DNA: TGTGCCAGCAGCTTACACGGGACTGGGGATGGGGAGACCCAGTACTTC; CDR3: CASSLHGTGDGETQYF
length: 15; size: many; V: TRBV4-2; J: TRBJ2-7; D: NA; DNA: TGTGCCAGCAGCCAAGACAGAACATTCTCCTACGAGCAGTACTTC; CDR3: CASSQDRTFSYEQYF
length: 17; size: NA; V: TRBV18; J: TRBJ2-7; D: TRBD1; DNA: TGTGCCAGCTCACCACTCTATATGACAGGGGCCAGACGGGAGCAGTACTTC; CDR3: CASSPLYMTGARREQYF
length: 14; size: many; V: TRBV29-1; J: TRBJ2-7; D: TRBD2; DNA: TGCAGCGTGAGCGGACTAGCGGCTACCAGCGAGCAGTACTTC; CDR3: CSVSGLAATSEQYF
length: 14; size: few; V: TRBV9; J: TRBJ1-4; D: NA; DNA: TGTGCCAGCAGCGTTGAGGGAGGGGGTGAAAAACTGTTTTTT; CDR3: CASSVEGGGEKLFF
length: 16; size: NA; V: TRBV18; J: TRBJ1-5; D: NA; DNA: TGTGCCAGCTCACCGGGGACAAACCAAAGGAATCAGCCCCAGCATTTT; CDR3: CASSPGTNQRNQPQHF
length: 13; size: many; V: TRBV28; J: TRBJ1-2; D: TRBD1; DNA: TGTGCCAGCAGGGGGACAGGGGATTATCGCTACACCTTC; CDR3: CASRGTGDYRYTF
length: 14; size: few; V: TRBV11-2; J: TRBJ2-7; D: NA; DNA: TGTGCCAGCAGCTTAGACAGAAACTCCTACGAGCAGTACTTC; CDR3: CASSLDRNSYEQYF